The clone carrying this T cell receptor beta chain was counted ten times or more. The antigen remains unidentified. The data belong to a study of T cells in Graves' hyperthyroidism and ophthalmopathy. Study-wide results and limits: Peripheral blood also featured most of the thyroid clonotypes expanded above 0.001. In simple terms, a model built on 13 V-J features told ophthalmopathy apart from stable hyperthyroidism.

Amplified regions were TCR beta CDR3 sequences from RNA transcripts. Carried out on the TCR CDR3, a first-round RT-PCR used the HTBI primer set. TCRdb itself ran the multiplex PCR reads through MiXCR, one entry per CDR3 protein. The table records approximately 510,000 distinct CDR3 sequences, over 45% of them present only once. Uncontrolled infection, other autoimmune disease, pregnancy or lactation barred patients from enrollment. Clinicians diagnosed patients from clinical symptoms, serum thyroxine and TRAb, thyroid ultrasound and orbital computed tomography. This CDR3 has 16 amino acids. Germline V gene sequence: CDR1 MGHRA, CDR2 YSYEKL. Trimming removed 4 bases at V and 5 bases at J, with 20 bases between.

Sequencing was done on a sample of peripheral blood or thyroid tissue (not recorded which). The chain combines TRBV4-1 with TRBJ1-2; D call uncertain. The receptor's source is an adult woman with Graves' disease, either hyperthyroidism or ophthalmopathy (not recorded which). CDR3 DNA sequence: TGCGCCAGCAGCCCACTCATCAAAAGCAAGATGTATGGCTACACCTTC. This translates into CASSPLIKSKMYGYTF.